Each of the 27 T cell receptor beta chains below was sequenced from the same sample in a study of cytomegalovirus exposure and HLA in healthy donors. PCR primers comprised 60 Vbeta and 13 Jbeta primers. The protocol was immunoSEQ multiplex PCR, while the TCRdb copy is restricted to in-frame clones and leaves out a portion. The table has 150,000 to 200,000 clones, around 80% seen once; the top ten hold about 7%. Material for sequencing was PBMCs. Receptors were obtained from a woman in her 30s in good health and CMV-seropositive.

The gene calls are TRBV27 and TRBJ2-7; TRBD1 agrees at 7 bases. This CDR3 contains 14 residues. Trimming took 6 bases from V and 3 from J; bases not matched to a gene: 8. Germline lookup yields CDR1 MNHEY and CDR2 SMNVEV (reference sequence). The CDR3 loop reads CASRRGQSYYEQYF. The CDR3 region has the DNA TGTGCCAGCAGGAGGGGACAGAGTTACTACGAGCAGTACTTC.

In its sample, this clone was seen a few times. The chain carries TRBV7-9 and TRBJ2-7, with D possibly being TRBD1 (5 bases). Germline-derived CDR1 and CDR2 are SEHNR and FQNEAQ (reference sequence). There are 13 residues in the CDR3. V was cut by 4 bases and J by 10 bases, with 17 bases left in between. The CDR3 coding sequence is TGTGCCAGCAGCTCCCCCCAGCAGGGTGAACAGTACTTC. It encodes CASSSPQQGEQYF.

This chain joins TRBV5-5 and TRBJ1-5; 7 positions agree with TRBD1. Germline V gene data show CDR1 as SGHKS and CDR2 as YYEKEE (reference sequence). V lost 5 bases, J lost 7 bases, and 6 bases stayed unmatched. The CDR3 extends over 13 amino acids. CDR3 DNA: TGTGCCAGCAGTGTCGGGACAGACCAGCCCCAGCATTTT. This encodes CASSVGTDQPQHF.

The CDR3 DNA is TGTGCCAGTAGTATAGGAGAGGGCCTGCGTGGCTACACCTTC. It specifies CASSIGEGLRGYTF. This chain links TRBV19 with TRBJ1-2, with D unclear. CDR3 length: 14 residues. The V gene lost 1 base and the J gene lost 7 bases, with 13 bases spanning the gap. CDR1 and CDR2 (germline): LNHDA, SQIVND (reference sequence).

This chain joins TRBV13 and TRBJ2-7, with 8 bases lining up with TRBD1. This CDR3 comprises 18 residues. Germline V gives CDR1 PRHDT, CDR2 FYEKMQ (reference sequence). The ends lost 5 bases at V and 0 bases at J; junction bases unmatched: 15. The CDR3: CASSPGGYRDSDSYEQYF. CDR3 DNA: TGTGCCAGCAGCCCAGGGGGCTACAGGGACTCGGACTCCTACGAGCAGTACTTC.

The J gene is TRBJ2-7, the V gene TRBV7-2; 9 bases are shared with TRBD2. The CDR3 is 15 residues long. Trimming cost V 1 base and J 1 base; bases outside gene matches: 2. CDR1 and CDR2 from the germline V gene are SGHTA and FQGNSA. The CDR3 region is CASSLGLAGSYEQYF. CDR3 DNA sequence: TGTGCCAGCAGCTTAGGCCTAGCGGGATCCTACGAGCAGTACTTC.

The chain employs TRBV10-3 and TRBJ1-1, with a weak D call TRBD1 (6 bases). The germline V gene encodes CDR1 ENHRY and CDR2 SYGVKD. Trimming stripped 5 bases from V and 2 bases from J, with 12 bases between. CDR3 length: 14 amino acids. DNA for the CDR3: TGTGCCATCAGTAGACAGGTTATCAACACTGAAGCTTTCTTT. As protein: CAISRQVINTEAFF.

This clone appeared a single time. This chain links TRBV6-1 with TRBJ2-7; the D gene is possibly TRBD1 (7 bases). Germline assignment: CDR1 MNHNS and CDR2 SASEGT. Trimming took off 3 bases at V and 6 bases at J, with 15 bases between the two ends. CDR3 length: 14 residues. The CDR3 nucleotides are TGTGCCAGCAGTGAGTGGAGGGGGCTGATCGAGCAGTACTTC. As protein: CASSEWRGLIEQYF.

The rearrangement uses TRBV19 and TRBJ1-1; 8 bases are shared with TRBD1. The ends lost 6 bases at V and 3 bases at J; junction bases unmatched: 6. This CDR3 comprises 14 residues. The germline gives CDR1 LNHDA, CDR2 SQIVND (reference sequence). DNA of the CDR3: TGTGCCAGTAGGGTAACAGGGGGGGACACTGAAGCTTTCTTT. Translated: CASRVTGGDTEAFF.

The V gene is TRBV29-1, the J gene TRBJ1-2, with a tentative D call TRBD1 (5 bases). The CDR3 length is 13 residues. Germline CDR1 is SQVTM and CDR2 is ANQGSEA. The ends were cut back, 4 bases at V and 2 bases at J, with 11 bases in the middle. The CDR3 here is CSVVDRLNYGYTF. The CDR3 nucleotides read TGCAGCGTTGTTGACAGACTCAACTATGGCTACACCTTC.

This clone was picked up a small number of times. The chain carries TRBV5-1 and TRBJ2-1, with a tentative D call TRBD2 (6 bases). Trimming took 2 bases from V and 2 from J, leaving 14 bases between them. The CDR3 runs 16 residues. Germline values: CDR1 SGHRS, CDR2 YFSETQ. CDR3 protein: CASSFSRGSTYNEQFF. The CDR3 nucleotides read TGCGCCAGCAGCTTCAGCCGGGGGAGTACCTACAATGAGCAGTTCTTC.

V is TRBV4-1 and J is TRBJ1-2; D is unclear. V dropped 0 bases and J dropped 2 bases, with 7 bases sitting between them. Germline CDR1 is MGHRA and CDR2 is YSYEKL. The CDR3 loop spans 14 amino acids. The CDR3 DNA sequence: TGCGCCAGCAGCCAAGAAAGGCGGAACTATGGCTACACCTTC. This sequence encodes CASSQERRNYGYTF.

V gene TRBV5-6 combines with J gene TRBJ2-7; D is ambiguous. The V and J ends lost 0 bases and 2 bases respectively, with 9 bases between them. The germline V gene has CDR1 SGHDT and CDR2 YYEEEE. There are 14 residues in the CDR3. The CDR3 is CASSLGLLAYEQYF. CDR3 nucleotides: TGTGCCAGCAGCTTGGGACTGCTCGCCTACGAGCAGTACTTC.

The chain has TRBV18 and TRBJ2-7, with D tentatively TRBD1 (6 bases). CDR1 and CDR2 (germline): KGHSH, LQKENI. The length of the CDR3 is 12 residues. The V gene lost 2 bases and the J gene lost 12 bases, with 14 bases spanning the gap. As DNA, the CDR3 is TGTGCCAGCTCACCAGCACAGGGAGCTCCGTACTTC. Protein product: CASSPAQGAPYF. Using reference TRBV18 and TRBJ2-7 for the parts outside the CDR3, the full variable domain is NAGVMQNPRHLVRRRGQEARLRCSPMKGHSHVYWYRQLPEEGLKFMVYLQKENIIDESGMPKERFSAEFPKEGPSILRIQQVVRGDSAAYFCASSPAQGAPYFGPGTRLTVT.

Written as DNA, the CDR3 is TGTGCCAGCAGCTTAGTAGGGACAGCTGGAAACACCATATATTTT. It translates to CASSLVGTAGNTIYF. The chain is built from TRBV7-2 and TRBJ1-3, with 7 bases identical to TRBD1. Germline-derived CDR1 and CDR2 are SGHTA and FQGNSA. With V trimmed by 1 base and J by 2 bases, 2 bases remained unmatched. The CDR3 is 15 residues long. Supplemented by reference TRBV7-2 and TRBJ1-3, the full variable domain reads GAGVSQSPSNKVTEKGKDVELRCDPISGHTALYWYRQSLGQGLEFLIYFQGNSAPDKSGLPSDRFSAERTGGSVSTLTIQRTQQEDSAVYLCASSLVGTAGNTIYFGEGSWLTVV.

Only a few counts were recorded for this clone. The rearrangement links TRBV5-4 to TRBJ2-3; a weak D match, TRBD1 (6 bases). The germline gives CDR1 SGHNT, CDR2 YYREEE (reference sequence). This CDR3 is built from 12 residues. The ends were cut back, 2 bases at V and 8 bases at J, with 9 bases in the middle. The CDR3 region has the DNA TGTGCCAGCAGCTTCTTGGGGGCTACGCAGTATTTT. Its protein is CASSFLGATQYF.

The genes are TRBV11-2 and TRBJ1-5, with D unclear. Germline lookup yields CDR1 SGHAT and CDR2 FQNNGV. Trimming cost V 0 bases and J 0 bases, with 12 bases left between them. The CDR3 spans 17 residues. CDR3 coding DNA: TGTGCCAGCAGCTTAGATCGGGTCGGGATTAGCAATCAGCCCCAGCATTTT. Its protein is CASSLDRVGISNQPQHF.

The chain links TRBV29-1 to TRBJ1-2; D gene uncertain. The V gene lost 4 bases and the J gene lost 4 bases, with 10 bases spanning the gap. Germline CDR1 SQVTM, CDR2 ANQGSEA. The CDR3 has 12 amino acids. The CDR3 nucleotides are TGCAGCGTTGCGGCAGGATCCTATGGCTACACCTTC. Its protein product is CSVAAGSYGYTF.

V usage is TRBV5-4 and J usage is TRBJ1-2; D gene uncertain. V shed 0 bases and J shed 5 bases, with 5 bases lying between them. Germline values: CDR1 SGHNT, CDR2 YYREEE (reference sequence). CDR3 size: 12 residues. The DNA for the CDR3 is TGTGCCAGCAGCTTGGCCAGATATGGCTACACCTTC. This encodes CASSLARYGYTF.

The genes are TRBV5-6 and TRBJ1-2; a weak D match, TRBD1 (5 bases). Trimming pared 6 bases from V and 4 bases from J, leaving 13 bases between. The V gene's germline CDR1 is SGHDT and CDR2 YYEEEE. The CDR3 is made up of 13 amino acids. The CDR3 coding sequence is TGTGCCAGCAACTTCGGGACTCTCTATGGCTACACCTTC. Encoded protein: CASNFGTLYGYTF.

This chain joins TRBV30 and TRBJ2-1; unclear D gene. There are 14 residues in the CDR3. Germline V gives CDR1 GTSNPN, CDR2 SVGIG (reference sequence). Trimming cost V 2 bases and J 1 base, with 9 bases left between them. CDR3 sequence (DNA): TGTGCCTGGAGTAAGTCTGCGTCCTACAATGAGCAGTTCTTC. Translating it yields CAWSKSASYNEQFF.

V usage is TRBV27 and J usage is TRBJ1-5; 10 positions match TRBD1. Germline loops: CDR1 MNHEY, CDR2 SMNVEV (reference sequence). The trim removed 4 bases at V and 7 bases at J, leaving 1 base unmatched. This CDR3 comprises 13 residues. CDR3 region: CASSWTGGQPQHF. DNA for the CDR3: TGTGCCAGCAGTTGGACAGGGGGGCAGCCCCAGCATTTT.

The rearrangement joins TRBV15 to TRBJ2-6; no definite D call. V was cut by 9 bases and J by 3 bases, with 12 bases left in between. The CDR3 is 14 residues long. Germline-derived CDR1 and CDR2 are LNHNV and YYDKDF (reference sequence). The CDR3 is CATVGERGANVLTF. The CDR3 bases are TGTGCCACGGTAGGCGAGCGTGGGGCCAACGTCCTGACTTTC.

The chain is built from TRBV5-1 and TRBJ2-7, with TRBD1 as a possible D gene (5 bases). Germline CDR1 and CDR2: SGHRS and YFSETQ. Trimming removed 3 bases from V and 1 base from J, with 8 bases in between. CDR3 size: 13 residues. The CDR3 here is CASSSAGSYEQYF. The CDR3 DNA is TGCGCCAGCAGCTCGGCAGGGTCCTACGAGCAGTACTTC. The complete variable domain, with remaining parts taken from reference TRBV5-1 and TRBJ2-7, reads KAGVTQTPRYLIKTRGQQVTLSCSPISGHRSVSWYQQTPGQGLQFLFEYFSETQRNKGNFPGRFSGRQFSNSRSEMNVSTLELGDSALYLCASSSAGSYEQYFGPGTRLTVT.

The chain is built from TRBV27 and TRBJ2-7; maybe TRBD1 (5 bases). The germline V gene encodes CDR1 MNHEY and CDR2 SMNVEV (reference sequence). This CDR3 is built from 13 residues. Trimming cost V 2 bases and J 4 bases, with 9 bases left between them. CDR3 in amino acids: CASSLGRAYEQYF. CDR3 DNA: TGTGCCAGCAGTTTAGGCAGGGCGTACGAGCAGTACTTC.

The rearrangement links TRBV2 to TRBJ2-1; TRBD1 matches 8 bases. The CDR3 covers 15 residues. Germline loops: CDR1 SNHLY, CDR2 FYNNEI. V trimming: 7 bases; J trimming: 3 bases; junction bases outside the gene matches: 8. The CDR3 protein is CASKLRGQNYNEQFF. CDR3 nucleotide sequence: TGTGCCAGCAAACTCAGGGGGCAAAACTACAATGAGCAGTTCTTC.

For the CDR3, the DNA is TGTGCCAGCAGCCTCCTCCGGGGGGGAGGCACTGAAGCTTTCTTT. It is translated as CASSLLRGGGTEAFF. The rearrangement joins TRBV6-6 to TRBJ1-1; tentative D call: TRBD1 (5 bases). The germline CDR1 and CDR2 sequences are MNHNY and SVGAGI (reference sequence). Between the trimmed V and J ends, which lost 6 bases and 4 bases, there was a span of 18 bases. The CDR3 length is 15 residues.